Listed here are 4 T cell receptor beta chains from one sample, sequenced in a study of brain metastases from non-small cell lung cancer. Some clones are missing from TCRdb's copy, which holds only in-frame ones; the method was immunoSEQ multiplex PCR. The sample carries roughly 14,000 clones, over 80% recorded once. Material for sequencing was primary lung tumor tissue. The receptors here all came from a donor aged 40 or older with non-small cell lung cancer.

The chain carries TRBV11-3 and TRBJ2-2; 10 nucleotides agree with TRBD2. V dropped 0 bases and J dropped 4; count of bases not matched to a gene: 17. This CDR3 has 21 residues. The germline V gene encodes CDR1 SGHNT and CDR2 YENEEA. The CDR3 loop reads CASSLDGSGGPLRRGTGELFF. DNA of the CDR3: TGTGCCAGCAGCTTAGATGGTAGCGGGGGGCCCCTCCGCCGGGGCACCGGGGAGCTGTTTTTT. Looking up the rest from reference TRBV11-3 and TRBJ2-2 gives the full variable domain: EAGVVQSPRYKIIEKKQPVAFWCNPISGHNTLYWYLQNLGQGPELLIRYENEEAVDDSQLPKDRFSAERLKGVDSTLKIQPAELGDSAVYLCASSLDGSGGPLRRGTGELFFGEGSRLTVL.

The V and J genes are TRBV7-4 and TRBJ2-1, with TRBD2 matching over 9 bases. The CDR3 consists of 20 residues. Germline values: CDR1 SGHVT, CDR2 SQSDAQ. With V trimmed by 5 bases and J by 7 bases, 24 bases remained unmatched. CDR3 sequence reads: CASSRPINGERGAGGNEQFF. CDR3 DNA: TGTGCCAGCAGCAGACCGATAAACGGGGAGCGGGGGGCAGGGGGAAATGAGCAGTTCTTC.

This clone occurred once. The chain joins TRBV6-5 to TRBJ1-4; D is unclear. Germline CDR1 is MNHEY and CDR2 is SVGAGI. This CDR3 has 15 amino acids. The V gene lost 2 bases and the J gene lost 4 bases, with 11 bases spanning the gap. The CDR3 DNA is TGTGCCAGCAGTTACCCCGTGGTTGGTAATGAAAAACTGTTTTTT. Its translation: CASSYPVVGNEKLFF.

The V call is TRBV5-8, the J call TRBJ2-2; TRBD1 is a possible D gene (6 bases). Germline-derived CDR1 and CDR2 are SGHTS and YDEGEE. Between the trimmed V and J ends, which lost 0 bases and 1 base, there was a span of 7 bases. This CDR3 contains 15 residues. CDR3 amino acids: CASSLEQGNTGELFF. The CDR3 coding sequence is TGTGCCAGCAGCTTGGAACAGGGGAACACCGGGGAGCTGTTTTTT.